This is a list of T cell receptor beta chains from one sample in a study of T cells in Graves' hyperthyroidism and ophthalmopathy. TCRdb reprocessed the multiplex PCR reads via MiXCR and lists one record per CDR3 protein. The sample lists some 300,000 distinct CDR3 sequences, approximately 17% occurring once. Material: blood. The receptors shown here come from a man aged 25-40 years with Graves' hyperthyroidism. Each CDR3 is given with its conserved first and last residue. Fields, in order: V gene, CDR3 length, clone size, J gene, D gene, CDR3 protein, CDR3 DNA. The D gene is left open where the match is weak. Rows give clone size only sometimes, using once, few, many, or a class for an expanded clone.

v_gene: TRBV27
len: 15
abundance: few
j_gene: TRBJ2-7
d_gene: TRBD1
CDR3aa: CASSLTRDRVYEQYF
CDR3nt: TGTGCCAGCAGTTTAACCCGGGACAGGGTCTACGAGCAGTACTTC

v_gene: TRBV5-8
len: 14
abundance: few
j_gene: TRBJ2-7
d_gene: TRBD1
CDR3aa: CASSGQGRHYEQYF
CDR3nt: TGTGCCAGCAGCGGACAGGGCAGACACTACGAGCAGTACTTC

v_gene: TRBV20-1
len: 17
abundance: many
j_gene: TRBJ2-1
d_gene: TRBD2
CDR3aa: CSASGLAGGPERNEQFF
CDR3nt: TGCAGTGCTAGCGGGCTAGCGGGAGGACCGGAGCGCAATGAGCAGTTCTTC

v_gene: TRBV7-2
len: 13
abundance: few
j_gene: TRBJ2-5
d_gene: -
CDR3aa: CASSQNREETQYF
CDR3nt: TGTGCCAGCAGCCAAAACAGGGAAGAGACCCAGTACTTC

v_gene: TRBV30
len: 18
abundance: -
j_gene: TRBJ2-1
d_gene: -
CDR3aa: CAWSRDRGTSGSYNEQFF
CDR3nt: TGTGCCTGGAGCCGGGACAGGGGGACTAGCGGGTCCTACAATGAGCAGTTCTTC

v_gene: TRBV6-1
len: 14
abundance: many
j_gene: TRBJ2-2
d_gene: -
CDR3aa: CASSEASGPGELFF
CDR3nt: TGTGCCAGCTCAGAGGCCTCCGGACCCGGGGAGCTGTTTTTT

v_gene: TRBV20-1
len: 16
abundance: few
j_gene: TRBJ1-5
d_gene: TRBD1
CDR3aa: CSANNTGTGSNQPQHF
CDR3nt: TGCAGTGCTAACAACACCGGGACAGGGAGCAATCAGCCCCAGCATTTT

v_gene: TRBV13
len: 15
abundance: -
j_gene: TRBJ2-7
d_gene: -
CDR3aa: CASSLGTVDLYEQYF
CDR3nt: TGTGCCAGCAGCTTAGGGACGGTGGATCTCTACGAGCAGTACTTC

v_gene: TRBV6-2/TRBV6-3
len: 13
abundance: -
j_gene: TRBJ2-2
d_gene: -
CDR3aa: CASRQRRAGELFF
CDR3nt: TGTGCCAGCAGGCAGCGGCGAGCCGGGGAGCTGTTTTTT

v_gene: TRBV2
len: 13
abundance: many
j_gene: TRBJ1-1
d_gene: -
CDR3aa: CASRVDTNTEAFF
CDR3nt: TGTGCCAGCAGGGTTGACACGAACACTGAAGCTTTCTTT

v_gene: TRBV12-3/TRBV12-4
len: 14
abundance: many
j_gene: TRBJ2-7
d_gene: -
CDR3aa: CASTLGEAAYEQYF
CDR3nt: TGTGCCAGCACTCTGGGGGAGGCCGCCTACGAGCAGTACTTC

v_gene: TRBV6-1
len: 14
abundance: -
j_gene: TRBJ2-2
d_gene: TRBD1
CDR3aa: CASSRQGFTGELFF
CDR3nt: TGTGCCAGCAGTCGACAGGGGTTTACCGGGGAGCTGTTTTTT

v_gene: TRBV28
len: 16
abundance: -
j_gene: TRBJ1-4
d_gene: -
CDR3aa: CASTTNRDGTNEKLFF
CDR3nt: TGTGCCAGCACCACGAATAGGGATGGAACTAATGAAAAACTGTTTTTT

v_gene: TRBV5-1
len: 15
abundance: once
j_gene: TRBJ2-1
d_gene: TRBD2
CDR3aa: CASSPLAGPYNEQFF
CDR3nt: TGTGCCAGCAGCCCGCTAGCGGGACCCTACAATGAGCAGTTCTTC

v_gene: TRBV24-1
len: 15
abundance: many
j_gene: TRBJ2-1
d_gene: -
CDR3aa: CATSDVARGWNEQFF
CDR3nt: TGTGCCACCAGTGATGTAGCGCGAGGATGGAATGAGCAGTTCTTC

v_gene: TRBV27
len: 15
abundance: many
j_gene: TRBJ2-2
d_gene: -
CDR3aa: CASSLAGAQIGELFF
CDR3nt: TGTGCCAGCAGTTTAGCGGGGGCGCAGATCGGGGAGCTGTTTTTT

v_gene: TRBV6-1
len: 16
abundance: few
j_gene: TRBJ2-3
d_gene: -
CDR3aa: CASSYSGLEGADTQYF
CDR3nt: TGTGCCAGCAGCTACAGCGGACTAGAGGGGGCAGATACGCAGTATTTT

v_gene: TRBV19
len: 13
abundance: few
j_gene: TRBJ2-1
d_gene: -
CDR3aa: CASSMGWDNEQFF
CDR3nt: TGTGCCAGTAGTATGGGTTGGGACAATGAGCAGTTCTTC

v_gene: TRBV12-3/TRBV12-4
len: 15
abundance: many
j_gene: TRBJ2-1
d_gene: TRBD2
CDR3aa: CASSLGLAGVGEQFF
CDR3nt: TGTGCCAGCAGTTTGGGACTAGCGGGAGTGGGTGAGCAGTTCTTC

v_gene: TRBV2
len: 14
abundance: many
j_gene: TRBJ2-5
d_gene: TRBD1
CDR3aa: CASSRDRGPETQYF
CDR3nt: TGTGCCAGCAGCCGGGACAGGGGGCCTGAGACCCAGTACTTC

v_gene: TRBV20-1
len: 15
abundance: few
j_gene: TRBJ2-2
d_gene: TRBD2
CDR3aa: CSAFPAGSNTGELFF
CDR3nt: TGCAGTGCTTTCCCAGCGGGGTCGAACACCGGGGAGCTGTTTTTT

v_gene: TRBV12-3/TRBV12-4
len: 17
abundance: many
j_gene: TRBJ2-3
d_gene: TRBD2
CDR3aa: CASSLGLAGAVRDTQYF
CDR3nt: TGTGCCAGCAGTTTAGGACTAGCGGGAGCGGTGAGAGATACGCAGTATTTT

v_gene: TRBV7-9
len: 20
abundance: -
j_gene: TRBJ2-6
d_gene: -
CDR3aa: CASSHKYQTRGDTGANVLTF
CDR3nt: TGTGCCAGCAGCCACAAATACCAGACCCGGGGGGACACTGGGGCCAACGTCCTGACTTTC

v_gene: TRBV3-1
len: 14
abundance: many
j_gene: TRBJ1-1
d_gene: -
CDR3aa: CASSQEGPSKEAFF
CDR3nt: TGTGCCAGCAGCCAAGAAGGCCCTTCTAAAGAAGCTTTCTTT

v_gene: TRBV11-3
len: 18
abundance: many
j_gene: TRBJ2-1
d_gene: -
CDR3aa: CASSDPRKRASSYNEQFF
CDR3nt: TGTGCCAGCAGCGACCCCAGGAAGCGGGCAAGCTCCTACAATGAGCAGTTCTTC

v_gene: TRBV7-2
len: 14
abundance: few
j_gene: TRBJ2-4
d_gene: -
CDR3aa: CASSLDLGPNIQYF
CDR3nt: TGTGCCAGCAGCTTAGATCTTGGACCAAACATTCAGTACTTC

v_gene: TRBV5-6
len: 14
abundance: -
j_gene: TRBJ2-7
d_gene: -
CDR3aa: CASSLASLSHEQYF
CDR3nt: TGTGCCAGCAGCTTGGCCAGCCTCTCCCACGAGCAGTACTTC

v_gene: TRBV11-3
len: 15
abundance: many
j_gene: TRBJ2-1
d_gene: TRBD1
CDR3aa: CASSAGTGSWDEQFF
CDR3nt: TGTGCCAGCAGCGCCGGGACAGGGTCTTGGGATGAGCAGTTCTTC

v_gene: TRBV5-1
len: 12
abundance: many
j_gene: TRBJ1-1
d_gene: -
CDR3aa: CASSLTGAEAFF
CDR3nt: TGCGCCAGCAGCTTGACTGGTGCTGAAGCTTTCTTT

v_gene: TRBV6-9
len: 14
abundance: -
j_gene: TRBJ2-3
d_gene: -
CDR3aa: CASSYPERRDTQYF
CDR3nt: TGTGCCAGCAGTTACCCGGAGAGGAGAGATACGCAGTATTTT

v_gene: TRBV5-6
len: 16
abundance: -
j_gene: TRBJ2-5
d_gene: TRBD2
CDR3aa: CASRRELTGGQETQYF
CDR3nt: TGTGCCAGCAGGCGCGAGCTTACGGGGGGCCAAGAGACCCAGTACTTC

v_gene: TRBV29-1
len: 13
abundance: few
j_gene: TRBJ2-1
d_gene: -
CDR3aa: CSAPGLQPNEQFF
CDR3nt: TGCAGCGCGCCGGGACTCCAACCCAATGAGCAGTTCTTC

v_gene: TRBV4-2
len: 15
abundance: -
j_gene: TRBJ1-1
d_gene: TRBD1
CDR3aa: CASSQDSSGGTEAFF
CDR3nt: TGTGCCAGCAGCCAAGACTCATCAGGGGGCACTGAAGCTTTCTTT

v_gene: TRBV6-5
len: 17
abundance: many
j_gene: TRBJ2-2
d_gene: TRBD2
CDR3aa: CASSYSPLAENTGELFF
CDR3nt: TGTGCCAGCAGTTACTCCCCGCTAGCGGAGAACACCGGGGAGCTGTTTTTT

v_gene: TRBV7-6
len: 11
abundance: many
j_gene: TRBJ2-3
d_gene: -
CDR3aa: CASSPSGTQYF
CDR3nt: TGTGCCAGCAGCCCAAGCGGTACGCAGTATTTT

v_gene: TRBV2
len: 13
abundance: -
j_gene: TRBJ2-3
d_gene: TRBD1
CDR3aa: CASRGTGPDTQYF
CDR3nt: TGTGCCAGCAGAGGGACAGGGCCCGATACGCAGTATTTT

v_gene: TRBV30
len: 14
abundance: many
j_gene: TRBJ2-7
d_gene: TRBD1
CDR3aa: CAWSLLTGGYEQYF
CDR3nt: TGTGCCTGGAGCTTACTTACAGGGGGCTACGAGCAGTACTTC

v_gene: TRBV27
len: 15
abundance: few
j_gene: TRBJ1-2
d_gene: -
CDR3aa: CASSLLRGVNYGYTF
CDR3nt: TGTGCCAGCAGTTTATTGAGGGGGGTCAACTATGGCTACACCTTC

v_gene: TRBV27
len: 15
abundance: many
j_gene: TRBJ2-7
d_gene: -
CDR3aa: CASSLWGASGEEQYF
CDR3nt: TGTGCCAGCAGTTTATGGGGGGCGTCGGGGGAGGAGCAGTACTTC

v_gene: TRBV7-8
len: 14
abundance: many
j_gene: TRBJ2-5
d_gene: TRBD1
CDR3aa: CASSPGDSQETQYF
CDR3nt: TGTGCCAGCAGCCCCGGGGACAGTCAAGAGACCCAGTACTTC

v_gene: TRBV2
len: 11
abundance: many
j_gene: TRBJ2-7
d_gene: -
CDR3aa: CASNAGSEQYF
CDR3nt: TGTGCCAGCAATGCGGGGAGCGAGCAGTACTTC

v_gene: TRBV12-3/TRBV12-4
len: 12
abundance: many
j_gene: TRBJ1-1
d_gene: -
CDR3aa: CASSFGGSEAFF
CDR3nt: TGTGCCAGCAGTTTCGGGGGGTCTGAAGCTTTCTTT

v_gene: TRBV7-3
len: 13
abundance: -
j_gene: TRBJ2-1
d_gene: TRBD2
CDR3aa: CASSPSGISEQFF
CDR3nt: TGTGCCAGCAGTCCTAGCGGGATATCTGAGCAGTTCTTC

v_gene: TRBV2
len: 14
abundance: many
j_gene: TRBJ1-1
d_gene: -
CDR3aa: CASSDRRLNTEAFF
CDR3nt: TGTGCCAGCAGTGATCGGAGATTGAACACTGAAGCTTTCTTT

v_gene: TRBV29-1
len: 12
abundance: many
j_gene: TRBJ2-7
d_gene: -
CDR3aa: CSVQLQGYEQYF
CDR3nt: TGCAGCGTCCAACTCCAGGGCTACGAGCAGTACTTC

v_gene: TRBV19
len: 16
abundance: few
j_gene: TRBJ1-1
d_gene: -
CDR3aa: CASSITPDRRNTEAFF
CDR3nt: TGTGCCAGTAGTATAACCCCGGACAGACGGAACACTGAAGCTTTCTTT

v_gene: TRBV24-1
len: 16
abundance: -
j_gene: TRBJ2-5
d_gene: TRBD2
CDR3aa: CATSDAPRGGEETQYF
CDR3nt: TGTGCCACCAGTGATGCCCCTCGGGGAGGGGAAGAGACCCAGTACTTC